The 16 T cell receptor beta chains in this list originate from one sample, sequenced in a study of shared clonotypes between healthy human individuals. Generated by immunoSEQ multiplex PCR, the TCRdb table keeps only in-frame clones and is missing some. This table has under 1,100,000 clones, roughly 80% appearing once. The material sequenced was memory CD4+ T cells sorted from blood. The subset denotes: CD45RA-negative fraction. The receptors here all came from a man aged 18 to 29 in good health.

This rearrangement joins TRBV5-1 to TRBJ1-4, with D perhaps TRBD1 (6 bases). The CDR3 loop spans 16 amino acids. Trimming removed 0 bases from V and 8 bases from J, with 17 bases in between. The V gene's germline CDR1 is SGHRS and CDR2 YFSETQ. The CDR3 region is CASSLASGKGGEKLFF. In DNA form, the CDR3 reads TGCGCCAGCAGCTTGGCCTCAGGGAAAGGGGGAGAAAAACTGTTTTTT.

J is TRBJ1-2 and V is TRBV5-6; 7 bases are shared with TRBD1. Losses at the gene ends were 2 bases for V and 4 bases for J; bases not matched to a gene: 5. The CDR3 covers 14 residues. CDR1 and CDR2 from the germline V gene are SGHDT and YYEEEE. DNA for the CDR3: TGTGCCAGCAGCTTTTTACAGGGGAGCTATGGCTACACCTTC. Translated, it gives CASSFLQGSYGYTF.

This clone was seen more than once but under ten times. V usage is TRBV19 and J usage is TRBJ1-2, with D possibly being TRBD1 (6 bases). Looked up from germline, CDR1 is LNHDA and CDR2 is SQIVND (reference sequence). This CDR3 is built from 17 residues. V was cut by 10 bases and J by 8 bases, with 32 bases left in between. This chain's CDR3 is CATIEGGGRDPPQGYTF. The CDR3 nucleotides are TGTGCCACTATAGAGGGTGGGGGCCGCGATCCACCCCAAGGCTACACCTTC.

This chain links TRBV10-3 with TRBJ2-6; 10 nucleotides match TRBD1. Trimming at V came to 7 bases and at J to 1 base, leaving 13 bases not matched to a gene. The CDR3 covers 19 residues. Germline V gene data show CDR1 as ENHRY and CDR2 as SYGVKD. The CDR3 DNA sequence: TGTGCCATCACCCTGGGGGACAGGGGATTGATTTCTGGGGCCAACGTCCTGACTTTC. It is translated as CAITLGDRGLISGANVLTF.

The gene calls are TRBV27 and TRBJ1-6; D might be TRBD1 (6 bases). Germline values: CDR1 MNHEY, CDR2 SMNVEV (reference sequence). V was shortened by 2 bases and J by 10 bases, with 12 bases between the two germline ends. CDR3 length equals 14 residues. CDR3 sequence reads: CASSLIARGSPLHF. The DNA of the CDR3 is TGTGCCAGCAGTTTAATAGCCAGGGGATCACCCCTCCACTTT.

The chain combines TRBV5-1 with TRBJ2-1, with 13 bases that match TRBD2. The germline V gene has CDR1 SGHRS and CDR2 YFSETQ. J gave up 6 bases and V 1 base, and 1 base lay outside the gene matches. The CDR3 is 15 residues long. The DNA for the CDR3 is TGCGCCAGCAGCTTGACTAGCGGGAGGGCCAATGAGCAGTTCTTC. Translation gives CASSLTSGRANEQFF.

The CDR3: CASSSGSSQETQYF. The CDR3 DNA is TGCGCCAGCAGCTCCGGATCCTCCCAAGAGACCCAGTACTTC. The V and J genes are TRBV5-1 and TRBJ2-5, with D unclear. The V gene lost 3 bases and the J gene lost 1 base, with 10 bases spanning the gap. Germline CDR1 and CDR2: SGHRS and YFSETQ. There are 14 residues in the CDR3.

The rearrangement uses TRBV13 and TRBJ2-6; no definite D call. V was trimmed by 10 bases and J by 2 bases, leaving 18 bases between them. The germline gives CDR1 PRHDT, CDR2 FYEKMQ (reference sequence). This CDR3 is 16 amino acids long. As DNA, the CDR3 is TGTGCCACCGTCCCTCCCCTCCCCACTGGGGCCAACGTCCTGACTTTC. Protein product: CATVPPLPTGANVLTF.

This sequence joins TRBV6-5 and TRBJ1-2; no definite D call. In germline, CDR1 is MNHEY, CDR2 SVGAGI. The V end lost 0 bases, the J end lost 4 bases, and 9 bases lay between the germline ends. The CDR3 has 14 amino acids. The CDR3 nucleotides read TGTGCCAGCAGTTACTCGGCAGAAACCTATGGCTACACCTTC. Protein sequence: CASSYSAETYGYTF.

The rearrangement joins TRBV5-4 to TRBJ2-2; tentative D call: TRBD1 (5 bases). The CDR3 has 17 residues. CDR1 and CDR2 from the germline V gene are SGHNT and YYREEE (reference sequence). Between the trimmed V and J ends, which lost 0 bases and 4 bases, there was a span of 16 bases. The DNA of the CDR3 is TGTGCCAGCAGCTTGGATCGTGGGCAGGGTAGCACCGGGGAGCTGTTTTTT. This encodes CASSLDRGQGSTGELFF.

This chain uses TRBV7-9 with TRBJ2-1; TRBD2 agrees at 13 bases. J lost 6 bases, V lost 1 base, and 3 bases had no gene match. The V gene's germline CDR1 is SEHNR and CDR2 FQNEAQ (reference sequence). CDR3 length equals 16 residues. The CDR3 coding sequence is TGTGCCAGCAGCTTAGATGGGACTAGCGGGACCAATGAGCAGTTCTTC. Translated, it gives CASSLDGTSGTNEQFF.

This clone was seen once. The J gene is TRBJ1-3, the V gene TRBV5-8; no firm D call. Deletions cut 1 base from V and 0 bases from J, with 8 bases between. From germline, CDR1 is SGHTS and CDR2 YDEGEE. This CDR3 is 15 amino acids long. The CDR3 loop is CASSLLRNSGNTIYF. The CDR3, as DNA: TGTGCCAGCAGCTTGCTGCGCAACTCTGGAAACACCATATATTTT.

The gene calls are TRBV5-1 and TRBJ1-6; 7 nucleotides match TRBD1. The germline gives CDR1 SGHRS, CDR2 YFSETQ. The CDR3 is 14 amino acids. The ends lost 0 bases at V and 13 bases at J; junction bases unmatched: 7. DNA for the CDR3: TGCGCCAGCAGCTTGGACTGGGGGGGACAGCCCCTCCACTTT. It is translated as CASSLDWGGQPLHF.

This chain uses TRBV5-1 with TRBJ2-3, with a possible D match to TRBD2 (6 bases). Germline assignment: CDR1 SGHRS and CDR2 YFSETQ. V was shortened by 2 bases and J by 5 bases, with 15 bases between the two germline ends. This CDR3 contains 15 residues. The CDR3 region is CASSLSAGSGDTQYF. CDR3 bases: TGCGCCAGCAGCTTATCAGCCGGGAGCGGAGATACGCAGTATTTT. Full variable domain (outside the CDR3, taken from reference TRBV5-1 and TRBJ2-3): KAGVTQTPRYLIKTRGQQVTLSCSPISGHRSVSWYQQTPGQGLQFLFEYFSETQRNKGNFPGRFSGRQFSNSRSEMNVSTLELGDSALYLCASSLSAGSGDTQYFGPGTRLTVL.

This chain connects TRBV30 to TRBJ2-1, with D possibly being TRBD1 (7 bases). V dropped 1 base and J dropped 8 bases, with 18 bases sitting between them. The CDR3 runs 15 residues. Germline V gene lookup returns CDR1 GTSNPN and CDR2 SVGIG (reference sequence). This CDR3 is CAWSARRGRLDEQFF. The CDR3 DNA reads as TGTGCCTGGAGTGCGCGGAGGGGGCGTTTGGATGAGCAGTTCTTC.

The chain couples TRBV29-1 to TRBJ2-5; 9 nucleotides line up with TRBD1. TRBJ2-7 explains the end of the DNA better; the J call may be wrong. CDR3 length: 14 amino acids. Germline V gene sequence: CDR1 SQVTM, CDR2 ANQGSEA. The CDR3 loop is CSVEDQDRGYEQYF. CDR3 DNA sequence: TGCAGCGTTGAAGATCAGGACAGGGGTTACGAGCAGTACTTC.